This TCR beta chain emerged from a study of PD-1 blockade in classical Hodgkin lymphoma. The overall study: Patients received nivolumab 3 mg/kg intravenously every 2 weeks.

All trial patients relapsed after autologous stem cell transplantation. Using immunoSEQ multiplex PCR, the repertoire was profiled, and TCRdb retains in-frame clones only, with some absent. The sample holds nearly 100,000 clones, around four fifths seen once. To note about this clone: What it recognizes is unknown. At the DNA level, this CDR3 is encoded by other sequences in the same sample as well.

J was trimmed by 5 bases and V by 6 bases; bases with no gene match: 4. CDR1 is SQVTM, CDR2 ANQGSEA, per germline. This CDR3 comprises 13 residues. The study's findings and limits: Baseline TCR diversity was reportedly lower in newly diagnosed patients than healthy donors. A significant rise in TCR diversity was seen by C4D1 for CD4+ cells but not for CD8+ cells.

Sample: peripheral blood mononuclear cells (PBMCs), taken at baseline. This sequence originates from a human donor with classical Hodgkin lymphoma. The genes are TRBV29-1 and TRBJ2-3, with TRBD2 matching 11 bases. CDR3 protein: CSVLAGGGDTQYF. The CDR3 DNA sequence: TGCAGCGTGCTAGCGGGGGGAGGAGATACGCAGTATTTT.